These 9 T cell receptor beta chains were sequenced from one sample in a study of T cell changes during pregnancy in multiple sclerosis. Clones were read by immunoSEQ multiplex PCR, and TCRdb kept only the in-frame ones, dropping some. The data contain some 74,000 clones, roughly 92% of them singletons. The source material was peripheral blood, sampled before pregnancy. These receptors were obtained from a female donor with multiple sclerosis, enrolled in a pregnancy study.

The chain has TRBV5-4 and TRBJ2-1; 8 bases line up with TRBD1. Germline V gene sequence: CDR1 SGHNT, CDR2 YYREEE (reference sequence). V trimming: 3 bases; J trimming: 7 bases; junction bases outside the gene matches: 9. The CDR3 sequence is 15 residues long. The CDR3 sequence: CASSSPGGQRNEQFF. The CDR3 DNA is TGTGCCAGCAGCTCCCCAGGGGGCCAAAGGAATGAGCAGTTCTTC.

This rearrangement joins TRBV29-1 to TRBJ1-3; TRBD1 might be the D (5 bases). In germline, CDR1 is SQVTM, CDR2 ANQGSEA. Trimming cost V 4 bases and J 0 bases, with 7 bases left between them. There are 13 residues in the CDR3. CDR3 bases: TGCAGCGTTGTAGACAGCTCTGGAAACACCATATATTTT. This gives the protein CSVVDSSGNTIYF.

The rearrangement links TRBV6-5 to TRBJ1-2; possibly TRBD1 for D (6 bases). Germline V gives CDR1 MNHEY, CDR2 SVGAGI. Trimming took off 4 bases at V and 6 bases at J, with 18 bases between the two ends. There are 15 residues in the CDR3. The CDR3 region has the DNA TGTGCCAGCAGTTCGCCTGGCAGGGGCCTGGATGGCTACACCTTC. Protein: CASSSPGRGLDGYTF.

The rearrangement joins TRBV7-9 to TRBJ1-2, with TRBD1 matching over 8 bases. CDR1 SEHNR and CDR2 FQNEAQ come from the germline V gene (reference sequence). The V and J ends lost 1 base and 4 bases, in that order; junction bases with no gene match: 5. The CDR3 has 15 residues. The DNA of the CDR3 is TGTGCCAGCAGCTTAGGTCCCGGGACAGGCTATGGCTACACCTTC. Amino acids: CASSLGPGTGYGYTF.

This chain connects TRBV27 to TRBJ2-3; 14 bases map to TRBD2. Trimming removed 6 bases from V and 4 bases from J; junction bases left unmatched: 6. In germline, CDR1 is MNHEY, CDR2 SMNVEV (reference sequence). The CDR3 loop spans 16 amino acids. As DNA, the CDR3 is TGTGCCAGCAGATCTGCGGGACTAGCGGGAGCAGATACGCAGTATTTT. This gives the protein CASRSAGLAGADTQYF.

The rearrangement joins TRBV7-2 to TRBJ2-1, with a possible D match to TRBD2 (6 bases). Per the germline V gene, CDR1 is SGHTA and CDR2 is FQGNSA. The CDR3 covers 15 residues. The V and J ends lost 4 bases and 9 bases respectively, with 19 bases between them. CDR3 protein: CASSSGGTQVGEQFF. CDR3 coding DNA: TGTGCCAGCAGCTCAGGAGGGACCCAAGTCGGTGAGCAGTTCTTC.

V is TRBV7-9 and J is TRBJ1-5, with 7 bases that match TRBD1. The ends lost 5 bases at V and 4 bases at J; junction bases unmatched: 11. The CDR3 is 16 residues long. The germline CDR1 and CDR2 sequences are SEHNR and FQNEAQ (reference sequence). CDR3 sequence reads: CASSKTGDALNQPQHF. CDR3 coding DNA: TGTGCCAGCAGCAAAACAGGGGACGCCTTAAATCAGCCCCAGCATTTT.

This clone was recorded only once. The V and J genes are TRBV5-4 and TRBJ2-1; 9 positions match TRBD2. The germline CDR1 and CDR2 sequences are SGHNT and YYREEE (reference sequence). V shed 0 bases, J shed 0 bases, and the junction held 4 bases outside the gene matches. The CDR3 has 17 residues. The CDR3 sequence: CASSLATSGSSYNEQFF. Here the CDR3 DNA reads TGTGCCAGCAGCTTGGCGACTAGCGGTAGCTCCTACAATGAGCAGTTCTTC.

This chain links TRBV29-1 with TRBJ1-1; D gene unclear. V shed 1 base and J shed 0 bases, with 3 bases lying between them. The CDR3 length is 12 residues. Germline values: CDR1 SQVTM, CDR2 ANQGSEA. The CDR3 bases are TGCAGCGTTGAAGGGCTGAACACTGAAGCTTTCTTT. This codes for CSVEGLNTEAFF. Combining the CDR3 with reference TRBV29-1 and TRBJ1-1 gives the whole variable domain SAVISQKPSRDICQRGTSLTIQCQVDSQVTMMFWYRQQPGQSLTLIATANQGSEATYESGFVIDKFPISRPNLTFSTLTVSNMSPEDSSIYLCSVEGLNTEAFFGQGTRLTVV.